Below are 32 T cell receptor beta chains sequenced from a single sample in a study of low-dose radiotherapy and immunotherapy resistance in tumors. The time point is: after trial treatment. The treatment: LDRT plus nivolumab, ipilimumab, low-dose cyclophosphamide and aspirin (RACIN trial). Both a constant-region primer and a V-primer adapter served to amplify TCRs across 15 to 25 PCR cycles. Each CDR3 protein is one row after TCRdb ran MiXCR on the reads. The sample shows some 52,000 distinct CDR3 sequences, approximately 33% of them seen only once. The sequenced sample was PBMCs, obtained after low-dose radiotherapy plus immunotherapy. The receptors stem from a male donor with rectosigmoid adenocarcinoma.

This clonotype was observed many times. CDR3 amino acids: CASSGGEAEKLFF. DNA for the CDR3: TGTGCCAGCAGTGGAGGGGAAGCCGAAAAACTGTTTTTT. The chain couples TRBV2 to TRBJ1-4; maybe TRBD1 (5 bases). The ends were cut back, 4 bases at V and 8 bases at J, with 11 bases in the middle. The germline V gene has CDR1 SNHLY and CDR2 FYNNEI. CDR3 length: 13 amino acids.

This clonotype was seen repeatedly, ten times or more. The CDR3 DNA is TGTGCCAGCAGCCGGACTACAGGGGCCTATAATTCACCCCTCCACTTT. It codes for CASSRTTGAYNSPLHF. V and J are TRBV4-2 and TRBJ1-6; TRBD1 matches at 7 bases. Germline V gives CDR1 LGHNA, CDR2 YNFKEQ. The CDR3 is made up of 16 amino acids. V shed 4 bases, J shed 2 bases, and the junction held 5 bases outside the gene matches.

The chain uses TRBV6-2 or TRBV6-3 and TRBJ2-1, with 9 bases lining up with TRBD1. The germline V gene encodes CDR1 MNHEY and CDR2 SVGEGT. V was clipped by 5 bases and J by 5 bases; unmatched bases: 7. This CDR3 has 15 residues. CDR3 coding DNA: TGTGCCAGCAGTCCACAGGGGGCCCCGAACAATGAGCAGTTCTTC. Residues: CASSPQGAPNNEQFF.

Many counts were recorded for this clonotype. This chain uses TRBV7-9 with TRBJ2-7; TRBD2 is a possible D gene (6 bases). The V and J ends lost 5 bases and 2 bases respectively, with 13 bases between them. The CDR3 totals 14 residues. CDR1 and CDR2 from the germline V gene are SEHNR and FQNEAQ (reference sequence). The CDR3 sequence: CASSPIGRPYEQYF. The CDR3 region has the DNA TGTGCCAGCAGCCCGATCGGGAGACCCTACGAGCAGTACTTC.

Of note for this clonotype: One base away lies a much larger clone, so this may be a sequencing read error. No conserved phenylalanine or tryptophan is present at the end of the CDR3, so a read error is the likely explanation. The J gene is TRBJ2-3, the V gene TRBV6-1; D gene uncertain. The germline CDR1 and CDR2 sequences are MNHNS and SASEGT. CDR3 length equals 16 residues. DNA for the CDR3: TGTGCCAGCACTGAAATGAGTGGGGATGGGGCAGATACGCAGTATGTT. Its protein product is CASTEMSGDGADTQYV.

The table lists this clonotype with many counts. The chain uses TRBV28 and TRBJ2-3, with TRBD2 matching 9 bases. CDR3 length: 14 amino acids. Trimming at V came to 8 bases and at J to 2 bases, leaving 5 bases not matched to a gene. In germline, CDR1 is MDHEN, CDR2 SYDVKM. This CDR3 reads CASYRTSATDTQYF. Here the CDR3 DNA reads TGTGCCAGCTACCGGACTAGCGCCACAGATACGCAGTATTTT.

Many counts were recorded for this clonotype. The chain combines TRBV4-1 with TRBJ2-1; D is perhaps TRBD1 or TRBD2 (5 bases each). The CDR3 runs 15 residues. The germline V and J ends were trimmed by 0 bases and 7 bases, with 13 bases remaining between them. The V gene's germline CDR1 is MGHRA and CDR2 YSYEKL. The CDR3 reads CASSQDVGVNNEQFF. The CDR3 coding sequence is TGCGCCAGCAGCCAAGATGTGGGGGTGAATAATGAGCAGTTCTTC.

Details on this clonotype: A far larger clone is off by one base, so a read error is likely. The V call is TRBV12-3 or TRBV12-4, the J call TRBJ2-4, with TRBD2 matching over 10 bases. The CDR3 length is 20 residues. The V and J ends lost 1 base and 13 bases, in that order; junction bases with no gene match: 25. The CDR3 region has the DNA TGTGCCAGCAGTTTAGGCGCTCTAGCGGGGGCCCTGGGGTCCTACAATGAGCAGTACTTC. It specifies CASSLGALAGALGSYNEQYF.

This chain connects TRBV6-2 or TRBV6-3 to TRBJ2-5, with 11 bases that match TRBD1. The germline V gene has CDR1 MNHEY and CDR2 SVGEGT. J lost 3 bases, V lost 2 bases, and 20 bases had no gene match. This CDR3 region has 21 residues. The CDR3 spells CASSYPGQGAKNIILKETQYF. CDR3 bases: TGTGCCAGCAGTTACCCAGGACAGGGGGCGAAAAATATTATCCTAAAAGAGACCCAGTACTTC.

The chain combines TRBV5-6 with TRBJ1-2; 8 nucleotides align to TRBD1. Looked up from germline, CDR1 is SGHDT and CDR2 is YYEEEE. CDR3 length equals 16 residues. J lost 5 bases, V lost 1 base, and 10 bases had no gene match. CDR3 bases: TGTGCCAGCAGCTTGACCCTCGGACAGGGAGGGTATGGCTACACCTTC. Translated, it gives CASSLTLGQGGYGYTF.

Details on this clonotype: This likely came from a read error, as a far larger clone is one base away. This chain links TRBV28 with TRBJ2-3; 12 bases match TRBD2. The CDR3 has 15 amino acids. Looked up from germline, CDR1 is MDHEN and CDR2 is SYDVKM. J gave up 4 bases and V 5 bases, and 4 bases lay outside the gene matches. The DNA of the CDR3 is TGTGCCAGCAGTGAGGCTAGCGGGGGGGCAGATACGCAGTATTTT. Translating it yields CASSEASGGADTQYF.

A few counts support this clonotype. The DNA is omitted, as the CDR3 cannot be located on it reliably, and the CDR3 follows TCRdb's listing. J is TRBJ2-2 and V is TRBV5-4; the table's D gene call, TRBD1, was not cross checked with the DNA. The CDR3 is 17 amino acids long, termini counted. Germline lookup yields CDR1 SGHNT and CDR2 YYREEE (reference sequence). The CDR3 spells CASSSAIQGFAGELFFF.

This clonotype came up many times. The gene calls are TRBV7-9 and TRBJ2-1; D gene ambiguous. The germline V gene encodes CDR1 SEHNR and CDR2 FQNEAQ (reference sequence). V was clipped by 8 bases and J by 0 bases, with 5 bases between them. The CDR3 contains 12 residues. The CDR3: CASPSSYNEQFF. The CDR3 DNA reads TGTGCCAGCCCGAGCTCCTACAATGAGCAGTTCTTC.

The rearrangement uses TRBV5-4 and TRBJ2-7; the D is unclear. Germline CDR1 reads SGHNT; CDR2 reads YYREEE (reference sequence). The CDR3 extends over 13 amino acids. V shed 1 base and J shed 2 bases, with 7 bases lying between them. Here the CDR3 reads CASSLPGTYEQYF. In DNA, the CDR3 is TGTGCCAGCAGCTTGCCTGGCACCTACGAGCAGTACTTC.

This chain connects TRBV13 to TRBJ2-6, with 10 nucleotides matching TRBD1. Germline-derived CDR1 and CDR2 are PRHDT and FYEKMQ (reference sequence). V lost 7 bases, J lost 1 base, and 7 bases stayed unmatched. The CDR3 is 17 residues long. The CDR3 loop is CASTRDRGLSGANVLTF. As DNA, the CDR3 is TGTGCCAGCACCCGGGACAGGGGATTGTCTGGGGCCAACGTCCTGACTTTC.

This clonotype was seen repeatedly, ten times or more. The V call is TRBV24-1, the J call TRBJ1-1; tentatively, D is TRBD1 (5 bases). The germline V gene encodes CDR1 KGHDR and CDR2 SFDVKD. The CDR3 is 13 residues long. Trimming removed 5 bases from V and 5 bases from J, with 11 bases in between. CDR3: CATSARERTEAFF. The CDR3 coding sequence is TGTGCCACCAGTGCCAGGGAGAGGACTGAAGCTTTCTTT.

This clonotype came up many times. The CDR3: CATSDGGTGLYNEQFF. As DNA, the CDR3 is TGTGCCACCAGTGACGGTGGGACAGGGTTGTACAATGAGCAGTTCTTC. The chain recombines TRBV24-1 with TRBJ2-1; TRBD1 matches 9 bases. The J segment lost 4 bases and the V segment lost 4 bases, leaving 7 bases of the junction unmatched. Looked up from germline, CDR1 is KGHDR and CDR2 is SFDVKD. The CDR3 extends over 16 amino acids.

The chain is built from TRBV20-1 and TRBJ1-1; 7 bases fit TRBD1. Germline V gene lookup returns CDR1 DFQATT and CDR2 SNEGSKA (reference sequence). The CDR3 spans 13 residues. Trimming took 1 base from V and 4 from J; bases not matched to a gene: 3. DNA for the CDR3: TGCAGTGCTAGAGGGCCAGGGGGCACTGAAGCTTTCTTT. Its protein is CSARGPGGTEAFF.

This clonotype has ten or more counts. The V and J genes are TRBV7-9 and TRBJ1-1, with no clear D. This CDR3 has 14 amino acids. Germline loops: CDR1 SEHNR, CDR2 FQNEAQ (reference sequence). V lost 5 bases to trimming and J lost 10 bases, with 20 bases between them. CDR3 nucleotides: TGTGCCAGCAGCCCGCCTTCAGAATCCGGACGAGCTTTCTTT. It codes for CASSPPSESGRAFF. Based on the CDR3 plus reference TRBV7-9 and TRBJ1-1, the full variable domain is DTGVSQNPRHKITKRGQNVTFRCDPISEHNRLYWYRQTLGQGPEFLTYFQNEAQLEKSRLLSDRFSAERPKGSFSTLEIQRTEQGDSAMYLCASSPPSESGRAFFGQGTRLTVV.

This clonotype was recorded many times. The chain joins TRBV6-2 or TRBV6-3 to TRBJ1-1, with D perhaps TRBD1 (6 bases). The CDR3 has 16 residues. The ends were cut back, 5 bases at V and 1 base at J, with 17 bases in the middle. Germline CDR1 MNHEY, CDR2 SVGEGT. CDR3 residues: CASSENAGAGNTEAFF. CDR3 nucleotide sequence: TGTGCCAGCAGTGAAAACGCAGGGGCAGGGAACACTGAAGCTTTCTTT.

The CDR3 DNA follows: TGCAGTGCTAGAGGGAGGGCCTACAATGAGCAGTTCTTC. It translates to CSARGRAYNEQFF. The chain carries TRBV20-1 and TRBJ2-1; D may be TRBD2 (6 bases). With 1 base removed from V and 2 bases from J, the gap between germline ends came to 6 bases. Looked up from germline, CDR1 is DFQATT and CDR2 is SNEGSKA (reference sequence). The CDR3 extends over 13 amino acids.

The rearrangement uses TRBV6-2 or TRBV6-3 and TRBJ2-5, with 9 bases identical to TRBD2. The CDR3 spans 16 residues. V shed 4 bases, J shed 1 base, and the junction held 7 bases outside the gene matches. Germline CDR1 and CDR2: MNHEY and SVGEGT. CDR3 sequence: CASSFLAGGAQETQYF. The CDR3 DNA is TGTGCCAGCAGTTTCCTCGCGGGGGGGGCCCAAGAGACCCAGTACTTC.

This clonotype is a singleton in its sample. A read error is likely here: a far larger clone is one base away. The chain uses TRBV6-6 and TRBJ2-1; 7 nucleotides match TRBD2. Germline-derived CDR1 and CDR2 are MNHNY and SVGAGI (reference sequence). V shed 6 bases and J 10 bases; nucleotides not matched to a gene: 6. CDR3 size: 12 residues. The CDR3 DNA follows: TGTGCCAGCAGCAGACTAGCCTACGAGCAGTTCTTC. Residues: CASSRLAYEQFF.

CDR3 in DNA: TGTGCCAGTTCGGGACTTGGGCCGGGGGGAAAACTGTTTTTT. Amino acid sequence: CASSGLGPGGKLFF. V and J are TRBV27 and TRBJ1-4; D possibly corresponds to TRBD1 (5 bases). Germline CDR1 and CDR2: MNHEY and SMNVEV (reference sequence). Trimming removed 9 bases at V and 10 bases at J, with 21 bases between. This CDR3 is built from 14 residues.

The rearrangement links TRBV12-3 or TRBV12-4 to TRBJ2-7; 8 nucleotides align to TRBD1. CDR3 length: 14 amino acids. Germline trimming cut 6 bases from V and 2 bases from J; bases unmatched to any gene: 6. The CDR3 region has the DNA TGTGCCAGCAGCGGGACAGGTCCGGCCTACGAGCAGTACTTC. It codes for CASSGTGPAYEQYF.

The V gene is TRBV5-1, the J gene TRBJ2-3; 12 nucleotides match TRBD1. J gave up 6 bases and V 6 bases, and 5 bases lay outside the gene matches. Germline CDR1 SGHRS, CDR2 YFSETQ. The CDR3 covers 14 residues. CDR3 nucleotides: TGCGCCAGCAACCCGGGACAGGGGGCCGATACGCAGTATTTT. Translation: CASNPGQGADTQYF.

The sample holds many counts of this clonotype. This chain links TRBV18 with TRBJ2-5; D may be TRBD2 (5 bases). V was pared by 2 bases and J by 1 base, with 14 bases between. Per the germline V gene, CDR1 is KGHSH and CDR2 is LQKENI. The CDR3 is made up of 16 amino acids. CDR3 protein: CASSPSTRNGQETQYF. CDR3 DNA sequence: TGTGCCAGCTCACCATCCACTAGGAACGGCCAAGAGACCCAGTACTTC.

This clonotype was counted between two and nine times. The chain joins TRBV7-9 to TRBJ2-1; 11 bases are a match to TRBD2. Germline V gives CDR1 SEHNR, CDR2 FQNEAQ (reference sequence). The CDR3 loop spans 15 amino acids. Trimming took 5 bases from V and 9 from J; bases not matched to a gene: 9. CDR3 nucleotide sequence: TGTGCCAGCAGCCTGGTTAGCGGGGGGGCCGGTGAGCAGTTCTTC. Translation: CASSLVSGGAGEQFF.

This clonotype has just one count. V gene TRBV4-3 combines with J gene TRBJ2-2, with D uncertain. Germline V lookup: CDR1 LGHNA, CDR2 YSLEER. Trimming took off 3 bases at V and 6 bases at J, with 23 bases between the two ends. The CDR3 is 18 amino acids. CDR3 coding DNA: TGCGCCAGCAGCCACCGTAGTACAGTCCTGGTCGGTCCCGGGGAGCTGTTTTTT. Translated, it gives CASSHRSTVLVGPGELFF.

The genes are TRBV28 and TRBJ1-2; tentatively, D is TRBD1 (6 bases). The V end was cut by 5 bases, the J end by 7 bases, with 23 bases between. CDR1 is MDHEN, CDR2 SYDVKM, per germline. This CDR3 region has 16 residues. CDR3 loop: CASSISQGRTSGGYTF. The CDR3 DNA is TGTGCCAGCAGTATCTCTCAGGGGCGGACTTCGGGTGGCTACACCTTC.

This chain connects TRBV2 to TRBJ1-1, with TRBD1 identical over 8 bases. The CDR3 is 18 residues long. The J segment lost 2 bases and the V segment lost 5 bases, leaving 16 bases of the junction unmatched. The germline V gene encodes CDR1 SNHLY and CDR2 FYNNEI. The DNA of the CDR3 is TGTGCCAGCAGTAGCCCGGACAGGGTCGAGCTGCGAAACACTGAAGCTTTCTTT. This gives the protein CASSSPDRVELRNTEAFF. Drawing the rest from reference TRBV2 and TRBJ1-1, the complete variable domain is EPEVTQTPSHQVTQMGQEVILRCVPISNHLYFYWYRQILGQKVEFLVSFYNNEISEKSEIFDDQFSVERPDGSNFTLKIRSTKLEDSAMYFCASSSPDRVELRNTEAFFGQGTRLTVV.

Comments on this clonotype: Being one base from a much bigger clone, this may be a read error. The genes are TRBV28 and TRBJ2-1; 9 positions match TRBD1. V was clipped by 6 bases and J by 10 bases; unmatched bases: 16. Germline V gene lookup returns CDR1 MDHEN and CDR2 SYDVKM. The CDR3 is 16 residues long. The CDR3 sequence: CASSRAGQGLRYEQFF. As DNA, the CDR3 is TGTGCCAGCAGCCGAGCCGGACAGGGGTTGAGATACGAGCAGTTCTTC.